This T cell receptor beta chain originates from a study of blood T cell repertoires in COVID-19. Germline V CDR1 and CDR2: LGHNA, YSLEER. This CDR3 is 16 amino acids long. Deletions cut 0 bases from V and 5 bases from J, with 14 bases between. Sequencing used immunoSEQ multiplex PCR; TCRdb keeps in-frame clones, though not all of them. The table shows 150,000 to 200,000 clones, with roughly 82% occurring only once. Specimen: PBMCs or T cells enriched from blood (not recorded which). J is TRBJ2-1 and V is TRBV4-3; D not resolved. The sequence was collected from a woman aged 60-70 years with acute COVID-19. CDR3 region: CASSQDLNSPHNEQFF. For the CDR3, the DNA is TGCGCCAGCAGCCAAGATCTTAACAGCCCCCACAATGAGCAGTTCTTC.